These 22 T cell receptor beta chains were all obtained from the same sample, sequenced in a study of human T cells and chemical hapten exposure. TCRdb processed the RACE reads anew with MiXCR; each CDR3 protein has one entry. The table records 380,000 or so distinct CDR3 sequences, roughly 4.8% of them present only once. Time point indicated: patch test 1, 2 weeks after DPC sensitization. As for treatment: therapeutic diphenylcyclopropenone sensitization with weekly scalp DPC. The sequences come from whole blood, collected in connection with sensitization to the hapten diphenylcyclopropenone (DPC). The receptors come from a woman aged 50 to 60 with alopecia areata. Some clones in this sample may be carry-over from other donors' samples.

V and J are TRBV20-1 and TRBJ1-1; 8 nucleotides agree with TRBD1. V shed 3 bases, J shed 0 bases, and the junction held 0 bases outside the gene matches. There are 13 residues in the CDR3. Germline V gene lookup returns CDR1 DFQATT and CDR2 SNEGSKA (reference sequence). The CDR3 DNA sequence: TGCAGTGCTAGGACAGGGGTGAACACTGAAGCTTTCTTT. Protein sequence: CSARTGVNTEAFF.

The rearrangement uses TRBV12-3 or TRBV12-4 and TRBJ1-1; D gene ambiguous. The V and J ends lost 6 bases and 5 bases respectively, with 16 bases between them. The CDR3 runs 14 residues. CDR3 bases: TGTGCCAGCAGCCCACCCGGTCGTGGAACTGAAGCTTTCTTT. As protein: CASSPPGRGTEAFF.

The chain combines TRBV4-3 with TRBJ1-6; TRBD1 matches at 9 bases. The CDR3 length is 17 residues. Trimming at V came to 2 bases and at J to 8 bases, leaving 10 bases not matched to a gene. Per the germline V gene, CDR1 is LGHNA and CDR2 is YSLEER. CDR3 protein: CASSQSFPGQGDSPLHF. The CDR3 DNA reads as TGCGCCAGCAGCCAATCGTTCCCGGGACAGGGCGATTCACCCCTCCACTTT.

This clonotype was picked up many times. The rearrangement joins TRBV12-3 or TRBV12-4 to TRBJ2-1; no reliable D call. The CDR3 is 11 residues long. V lost 1 base to trimming and J lost 8 bases, with 3 bases between them. The CDR3 reads CASSLVHEQFF. The DNA for the CDR3 is TGTGCCAGCAGTTTAGTCCATGAGCAGTTCTTC.

The sample holds many counts of this clonotype. The chain recombines TRBV6-2 or TRBV6-3 with TRBJ2-1, with 11 bases lining up with TRBD2. CDR3 length equals 16 residues. Looked up from germline, CDR1 is MNHEY and CDR2 is SVGEGT. V shed 0 bases, J shed 8 bases, and the junction held 6 bases outside the gene matches. In DNA form, the CDR3 reads TGTGCCAGCAGTTACTCTAGCGGGGGGGCCGGCTATGAGCAGTTCTTC. This codes for CASSYSSGGAGYEQFF.

This clonotype has a count of ten or more. This chain joins TRBV2 and TRBJ1-1; the D gene is possibly TRBD1 (6 bases). Germline assignment: CDR1 SNHLY and CDR2 FYNNEI. The V end lost 7 bases, the J end lost 9 bases, and 15 bases lay between the germline ends. The CDR3 contains 12 residues. CDR3 residues: CASILGGNQAFF. The CDR3 DNA sequence: TGTGCCAGCATACTCGGGGGCAATCAAGCTTTCTTT.

This clonotype has a handful of counts. The chain carries TRBV12-3 or TRBV12-4 and TRBJ2-1; the D call may be TRBD1 or TRBD2 (5 bases each). V shed 5 bases and J shed 10 bases, with 24 bases lying between them. The CDR3 runs 16 residues. The CDR3 sequence is CASSPRDPTPDREQFF. The CDR3, as DNA: TGTGCCAGCAGTCCCCGGGACCCGACTCCGGACCGCGAGCAGTTCTTC.

This chain connects TRBV18 to TRBJ1-5; no firm D call. V lost 3 bases, J lost 5 bases, and 14 bases lay in between. Germline lookup yields CDR1 KGHSH and CDR2 LQKENI. The length of the CDR3 is 15 residues. The CDR3 here is CASSPMDGSHQPQHF. The CDR3 nucleotides are TGTGCCAGCTCACCGATGGACGGGAGTCATCAGCCCCAGCATTTT.

The chain combines TRBV24-1 with TRBJ2-5; D is perhaps TRBD1 (6 bases). V was shortened by 1 base and J by 4 bases, with 9 bases between the two germline ends. The CDR3 consists of 14 residues. Germline lookup yields CDR1 KGHDR and CDR2 SFDVKD. The CDR3 sequence: CATSDFSGAETQYF. Here the CDR3 DNA reads TGTGCCACCAGTGATTTCTCAGGGGCAGAGACCCAGTACTTC.

The rearrangement uses TRBV27 and TRBJ2-1; maybe TRBD2 (5 bases). The CDR3 sequence is 12 residues long. From germline, CDR1 is MNHEY and CDR2 SMNVEV (reference sequence). The ends were cut back, 3 bases at V and 9 bases at J, with 9 bases in the middle. CDR3 coding DNA: TGTGCCAGCAGTTTTTGGGCGGGTGAGCAGTTCTTC. It encodes CASSFWAGEQFF.

This clonotype occurred a few times. This sequence joins TRBV4-1 and TRBJ2-1; 10 bases fit TRBD2. The germline V gene encodes CDR1 MGHRA and CDR2 YSYEKL. The V gene end was trimmed by 4 bases and the J gene end by 5 bases; junction bases not matched to a gene: 5. The CDR3 runs to 15 residues. The CDR3 region is CASSPTSGTNNEQFF. In nucleotides, the CDR3 is TGCGCCAGCAGCCCTACTAGCGGGACTAACAATGAGCAGTTCTTC.

In its sample, this clonotype was seen many times. The rearrangement links TRBV6-2 or TRBV6-3 to TRBJ1-1, with D unclear. Germline CDR1 MNHEY, CDR2 SVGEGT. V lost 7 bases to trimming and J lost 3 bases, with 15 bases between them. This CDR3 has 14 amino acids. CDR3 amino acids: CASNGFFSDTEAFF. As DNA, the CDR3 is TGTGCCAGCAATGGGTTTTTTTCGGACACTGAAGCTTTCTTT.

This clonotype turned up a few times. The CDR3 sequence: CSARGPTLAHSYNEQFF. CDR3 DNA: TGCAGTGCTAGAGGCCCGACACTAGCGCACTCCTACAATGAGCAGTTCTTC. The chain employs TRBV20-1 and TRBJ2-1, with 7 bases fitting TRBD2. Germline CDR1 DFQATT, CDR2 SNEGSKA (reference sequence). The CDR3 consists of 17 residues. V shed 1 base, J shed 0 bases, and the junction held 9 bases outside the gene matches.

As for this clonotype: The junction shows a germline mismatch at one end, possibly a read error. This sequence joins TRBV7-2 and TRBJ2-5, with 14 bases matching TRBD2. In germline, CDR1 is SGHTA, CDR2 FQGNSA. The CDR3 covers 16 residues. The CDR3 loop is CASSQTSGGARENQYF. CDR3 DNA sequence: TGTGCCAGCAGCCAGACTAGCGGGGGGGCTAGAGAGAACCAGTACTTC.

Many counts were recorded for this clonotype. J is TRBJ2-1 and V is TRBV5-1, with 8 bases lining up with TRBD2. The V segment lost 0 bases and the J segment 1 base; nucleotides outside the gene matches: 3. This CDR3 has 16 amino acids. The germline V gene encodes CDR1 SGHRS and CDR2 YFSETQ. The CDR3 reads CASSLEGGRSYNEQFF. As DNA, the CDR3 is TGCGCCAGCAGCTTGGAAGGCGGGAGGTCCTACAATGAGCAGTTCTTC.

This clonotype came up a few times. This rearrangement joins TRBV3-1 to TRBJ2-3; either TRBD1 or TRBD2 may fit D (5 bases each). This CDR3 is 16 amino acids long. CDR1 and CDR2 (germline): LGHDT, YNNKEL (reference sequence). V was trimmed by 0 bases and J by 6 bases, leaving 16 bases between them. The CDR3 here is CASSQDWGPEGDTQYF. For the CDR3, the DNA is TGTGCCAGCAGCCAAGATTGGGGCCCTGAGGGCGATACGCAGTATTTT.

This clonotype was recorded a few times. The chain combines TRBV5-5 with TRBJ2-7; D may correspond to TRBD1 or TRBD2 (5 bases each). This CDR3 has 15 amino acids. Trimming shortened V by 1 base and J by 1 base, and 12 bases separated the two germline ends. The germline CDR1 and CDR2 sequences are SGHKS and YYEKEE (reference sequence). The DNA of the CDR3 is TGTGCCAGCAGCTTGAGGGACCCGAATTCCTACGAGCAGTACTTC. Translating gives CASSLRDPNSYEQYF.

This clonotype has more than one count but fewer than ten. The DNA of the CDR3 is TGTGCCAGCAGCAAGGGGGGAAACACTGAAGCTTTCTTT. This codes for CASSKGGNTEAFF. The V and J genes are TRBV2 and TRBJ1-1; D possibly corresponds to TRBD1 (6 bases). Trimming stripped 6 bases from V and 2 bases from J, with 10 bases between. Germline-derived CDR1 and CDR2 are SNHLY and FYNNEI. This CDR3 comprises 13 residues. The variable domain in full, with the rest retrieved from reference TRBV2 and TRBJ1-1, is EPEVTQTPSHQVTQMGQEVILRCVPISNHLYFYWYRQILGQKVEFLVSFYNNEISEKSEIFDDQFSVERPDGSNFTLKIRSTKLEDSAMYFCASSKGGNTEAFFGQGTRLTVV.

This clonotype has a count of ten or more. This chain joins TRBV4-2 and TRBJ2-1, with D possibly called TRBD1 or TRBD2 (5 bases each). Trimming removed 0 bases from V and 10 bases from J, with 10 bases in between. The CDR3 spans 13 residues. The germline V gene has CDR1 LGHNA and CDR2 YNFKEQ. The CDR3 protein is CASSQEKGTEQFF. CDR3 sequence (DNA): TGTGCCAGCAGCCAAGAGAAGGGGACCGAGCAGTTCTTC.

The CDR3 here is CASSLERDLTDTQYF. The DNA of the CDR3 is TGTGCCAGCAGCTTAGAGCGGGACCTCACAGATACGCAGTATTTT. The chain has TRBV7-9 and TRBJ2-3, with 7 positions matching TRBD2. The V and J ends lost 1 base and 2 bases, in that order; junction bases with no gene match: 3. Germline CDR1 and CDR2: SEHNR and FQNEAQ (reference sequence). The CDR3 has 15 amino acids.

This clonotype was observed a few times. The chain uses TRBV20-1 and TRBJ1-6; TRBD1 matches at 7 bases. The germline CDR1 and CDR2 sequences are DFQATT and SNEGSKA (reference sequence). The CDR3 has 15 amino acids. Losses at the gene ends were 5 bases for V and 14 bases for J; bases not matched to a gene: 18. CDR3 bases: TGCAGTGCTCCCGGACAGGAATGGAAAGATTCTTCCCTCCACTTT. Translation gives CSAPGQEWKDSSLHF.

This clonotype has ten or more counts. V gene TRBV12-3 or TRBV12-4 combines with J gene TRBJ1-5; D is uncertain. There are 13 residues in the CDR3. The V and J ends lost 2 bases and 8 bases respectively, with 10 bases between them. CDR3 bases: TGTGCCAGCAGTTTAAAGGGAGGGAAGCCCCAGCATTTT. Its protein product is CASSLKGGKPQHF.